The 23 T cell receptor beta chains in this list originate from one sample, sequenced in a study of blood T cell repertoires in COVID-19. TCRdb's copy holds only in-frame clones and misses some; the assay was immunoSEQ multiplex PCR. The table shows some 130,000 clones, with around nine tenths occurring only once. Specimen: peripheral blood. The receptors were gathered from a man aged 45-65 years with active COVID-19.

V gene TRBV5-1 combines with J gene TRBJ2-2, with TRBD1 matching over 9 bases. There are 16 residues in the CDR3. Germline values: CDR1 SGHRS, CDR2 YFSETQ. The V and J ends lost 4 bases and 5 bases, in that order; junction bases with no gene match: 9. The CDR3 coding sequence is TGCGCCAGCAGCCCGGGACAGGGCGCGGGTACCGGGGAGCTGTTTTTT. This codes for CASSPGQGAGTGELFF.

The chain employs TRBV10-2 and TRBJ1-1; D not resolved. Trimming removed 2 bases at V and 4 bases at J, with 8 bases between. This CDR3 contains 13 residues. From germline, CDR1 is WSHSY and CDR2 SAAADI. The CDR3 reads CASSEPGTTEAFF. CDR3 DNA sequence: TGCGCCAGCAGTGAGCCGGGTACCACTGAAGCTTTCTTT.

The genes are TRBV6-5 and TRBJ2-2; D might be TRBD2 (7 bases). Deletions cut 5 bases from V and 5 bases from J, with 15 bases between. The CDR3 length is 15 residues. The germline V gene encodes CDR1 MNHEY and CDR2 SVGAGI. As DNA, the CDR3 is TGTGCCAGCAGTAGTCGACGGGGGGCGACCGGGGAGCTGTTTTTT. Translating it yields CASSSRRGATGELFF.

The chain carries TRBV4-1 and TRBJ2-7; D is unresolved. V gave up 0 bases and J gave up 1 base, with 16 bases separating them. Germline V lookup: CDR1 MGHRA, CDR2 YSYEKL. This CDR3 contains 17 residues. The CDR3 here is CASSQDPSETFSYEQYF. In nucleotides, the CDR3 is TGCGCCAGCAGCCAAGACCCGTCGGAGACTTTTTCCTACGAGCAGTACTTC.

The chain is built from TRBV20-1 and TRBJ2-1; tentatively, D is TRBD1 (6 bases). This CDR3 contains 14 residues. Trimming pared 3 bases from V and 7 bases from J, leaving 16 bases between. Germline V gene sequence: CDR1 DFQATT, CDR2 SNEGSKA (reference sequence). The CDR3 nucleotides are TGCAGTGCTAGTTCTGGGGACAAAGGGAATGAGCAGTTCTTC. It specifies CSASSGDKGNEQFF.

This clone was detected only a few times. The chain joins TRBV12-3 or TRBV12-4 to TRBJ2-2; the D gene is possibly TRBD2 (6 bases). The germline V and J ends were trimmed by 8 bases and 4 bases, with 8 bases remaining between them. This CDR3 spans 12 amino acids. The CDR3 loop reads CASWRGTGELFF. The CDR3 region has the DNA TGTGCCAGCTGGAGGGGCACCGGGGAGCTGTTTTTT.

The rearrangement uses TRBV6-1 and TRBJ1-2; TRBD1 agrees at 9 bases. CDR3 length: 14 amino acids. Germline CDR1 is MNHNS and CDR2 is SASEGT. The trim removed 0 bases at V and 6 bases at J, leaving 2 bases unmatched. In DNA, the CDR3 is TGTGCCAGCAGTGAAGCGGGGGACAGGGATGGCTACACCTTC. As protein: CASSEAGDRDGYTF.

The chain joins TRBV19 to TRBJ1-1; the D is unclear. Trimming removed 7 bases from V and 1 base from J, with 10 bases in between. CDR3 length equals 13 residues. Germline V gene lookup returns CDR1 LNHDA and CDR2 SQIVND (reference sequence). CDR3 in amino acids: CASTGTGNTEAFF. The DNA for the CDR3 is TGTGCCAGTACCGGAACGGGGAACACTGAAGCTTTCTTT.

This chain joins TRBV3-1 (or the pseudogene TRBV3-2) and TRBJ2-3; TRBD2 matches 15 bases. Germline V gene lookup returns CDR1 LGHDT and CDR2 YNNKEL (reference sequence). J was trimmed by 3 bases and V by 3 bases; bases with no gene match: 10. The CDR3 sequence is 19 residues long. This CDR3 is CASSHHGTSGGTFTDTQYF. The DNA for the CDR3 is TGTGCCAGCAGCCACCACGGGACTAGCGGGGGGACTTTTACAGATACGCAGTATTTT.

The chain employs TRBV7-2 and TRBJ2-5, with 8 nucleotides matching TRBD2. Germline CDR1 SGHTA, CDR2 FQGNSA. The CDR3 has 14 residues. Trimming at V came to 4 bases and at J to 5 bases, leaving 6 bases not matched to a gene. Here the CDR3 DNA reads TGTGCCAGCAGCTGGACCCGGGGGGGGGAGACCCAGTACTTC. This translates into CASSWTRGGETQYF.

The CDR3 region is CASSLQRGVNEQFF. The CDR3 DNA reads as TGTGCCAGCAGCCTCCAGCGGGGGGTCAATGAGCAGTTCTTC. This chain joins TRBV7-2 and TRBJ2-1; 9 bases are shared with TRBD2. The CDR3 is made up of 14 amino acids. Losses at the gene ends were 5 bases for V and 6 bases for J; bases not matched to a gene: 5. Germline CDR1 and CDR2: SGHTA and FQGNSA.

The CDR3 region is CALGGAVWNSPLHF. The CDR3 nucleotides read TGTGCCCTAGGGGGCGCGGTGTGGAATTCACCCCTCCACTTT. V is TRBV30 and J is TRBJ1-6; the match to TRBD1 covers 7 bases. The germline gives CDR1 GTSNPN, CDR2 SVGIG (reference sequence). There are 14 residues in the CDR3. The trim removed 8 bases at V and 7 bases at J, leaving 11 bases unmatched.

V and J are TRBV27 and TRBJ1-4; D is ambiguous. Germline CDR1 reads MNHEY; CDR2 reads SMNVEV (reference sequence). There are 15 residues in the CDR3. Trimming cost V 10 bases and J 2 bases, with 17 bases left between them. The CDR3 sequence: CATQEQGSTNEKLFF. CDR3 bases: TGTGCCACCCAAGAGCAAGGGAGCACTAATGAAAAACTGTTTTTT.

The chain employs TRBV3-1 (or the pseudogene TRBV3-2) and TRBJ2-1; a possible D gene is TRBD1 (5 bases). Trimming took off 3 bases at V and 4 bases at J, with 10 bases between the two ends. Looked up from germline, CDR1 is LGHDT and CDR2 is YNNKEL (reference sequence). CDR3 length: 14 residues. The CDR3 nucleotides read TGTGCCAGCAGCCAGGATGACAGTTACAATGAGCAGTTCTTC. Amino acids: CASSQDDSYNEQFF.

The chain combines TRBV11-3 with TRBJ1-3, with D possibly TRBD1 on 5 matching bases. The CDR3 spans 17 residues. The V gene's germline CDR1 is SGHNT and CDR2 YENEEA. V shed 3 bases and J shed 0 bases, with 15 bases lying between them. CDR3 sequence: CASSFNPHRFSGNTIYF. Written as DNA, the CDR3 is TGTGCCAGCAGCTTCAACCCCCACAGGTTCTCTGGAAACACCATATATTTT.

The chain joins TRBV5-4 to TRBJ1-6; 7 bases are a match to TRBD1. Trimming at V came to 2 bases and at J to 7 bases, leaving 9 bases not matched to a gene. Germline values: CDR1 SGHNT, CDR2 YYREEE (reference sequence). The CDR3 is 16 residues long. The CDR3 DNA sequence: TGTGCCAGCAGCTTTAGCGTAGACAGGGTGAATTCACCCCTCCACTTT. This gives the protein CASSFSVDRVNSPLHF.

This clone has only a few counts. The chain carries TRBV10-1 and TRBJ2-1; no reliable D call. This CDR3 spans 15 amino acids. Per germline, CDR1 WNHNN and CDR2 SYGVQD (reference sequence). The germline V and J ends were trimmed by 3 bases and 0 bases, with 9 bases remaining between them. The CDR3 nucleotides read TGCGCCAGCAGTGATACGCCGAGCTCCTACAATGAGCAGTTCTTC. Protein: CASSDTPSSYNEQFF.

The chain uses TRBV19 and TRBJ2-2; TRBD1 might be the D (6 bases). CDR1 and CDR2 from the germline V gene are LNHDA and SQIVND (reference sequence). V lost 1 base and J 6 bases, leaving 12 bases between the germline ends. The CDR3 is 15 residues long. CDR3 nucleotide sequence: TGTGCCAGTAGTATAGTGCAGGGGATCCCCGGGGAGCTGTTTTTT. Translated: CASSIVQGIPGELFF. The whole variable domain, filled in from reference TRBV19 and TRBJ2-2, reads DGGITQSPKYLFRKEGQNVTLSCEQNLNHDAMYWYRQDPGQGLRLIYYSQIVNDFQKGDIAEGYSVSREKKESFPLTVTSAQKNPTAFYLCASSIVQGIPGELFFGEGSRLTVL.

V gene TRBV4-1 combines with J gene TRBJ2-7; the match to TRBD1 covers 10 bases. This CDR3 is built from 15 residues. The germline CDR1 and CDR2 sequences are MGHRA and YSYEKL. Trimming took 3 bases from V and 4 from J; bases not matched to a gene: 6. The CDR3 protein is CASSQTGTGVYEQYF. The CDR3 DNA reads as TGCGCCAGCAGCCAGACGGGGACAGGGGTTTACGAGCAGTACTTC.

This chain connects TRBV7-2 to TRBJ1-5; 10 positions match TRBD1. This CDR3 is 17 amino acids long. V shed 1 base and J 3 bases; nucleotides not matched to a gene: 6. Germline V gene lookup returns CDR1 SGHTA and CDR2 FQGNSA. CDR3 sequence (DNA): TGTGCCAGCAGCTTAGACCCGGGACAGGGGTACAATCAGCCCCAGCATTTT. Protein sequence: CASSLDPGQGYNQPQHF.

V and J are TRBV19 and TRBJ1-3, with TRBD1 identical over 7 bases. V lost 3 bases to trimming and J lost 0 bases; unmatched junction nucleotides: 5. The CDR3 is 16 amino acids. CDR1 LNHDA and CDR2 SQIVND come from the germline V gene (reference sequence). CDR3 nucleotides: TGTGCCAGTAGTATGCGTCAGGGGGACTCTGGAAACACCATATATTTT. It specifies CASSMRQGDSGNTIYF.

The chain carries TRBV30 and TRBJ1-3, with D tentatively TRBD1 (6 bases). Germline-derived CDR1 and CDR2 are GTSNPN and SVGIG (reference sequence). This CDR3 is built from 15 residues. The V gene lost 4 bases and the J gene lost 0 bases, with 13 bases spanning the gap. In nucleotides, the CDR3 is TGTGCCTGGACGGAGGACAGTCACTCTGGAAACACCATATATTTT. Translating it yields CAWTEDSHSGNTIYF.

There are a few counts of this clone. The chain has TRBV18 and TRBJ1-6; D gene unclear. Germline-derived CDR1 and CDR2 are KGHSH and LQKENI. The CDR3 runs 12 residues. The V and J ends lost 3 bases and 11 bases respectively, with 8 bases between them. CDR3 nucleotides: TGTGCCAGCTCACCCGGGAGGCCACCCCTCCACTTT. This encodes CASSPGRPPLHF.